A selection of T cell receptor beta chains follows, all from one sample in a study of radiotherapy plus CTLA-4 blockade in lung cancer. Repertoires were generated with immunoSEQ multiplex PCR, while TCRdb's copy carries only in-frame clones and drops some. This sample has over 100,000 clones, with about four fifths found just once. The sequenced sample was peripheral blood, obtained from a patient treated with radiotherapy plus ipilimumab. These receptors originate from a human donor with non-small cell lung cancer that progressed on radiotherapy plus ipilimumab. Some clones in this sample may be carry-over from other donors' samples. Both conserved end residues are part of each CDR3. D genes are given only for firm matches. The listing skips clone size in some rows; elsewhere it reads once, few, many or a size class.

len	v_gene	abundance	j_gene	d_gene	CDR3aa	CDR3nt
13	TRBV29-1	-	TRBJ2-3	-	CTVGRGGADTQYF	TGCACTGTTGGTAGGGGGGGGGCAGATACGCAGTATTTT
17	TRBV27	-	TRBJ2-1	TRBD2	CASSLSPGYSGNNEQFF	TGTGCCAGCAGTTTATCCCCGGGGTATAGCGGGAACAATGAGCAGTTCTTC
14	TRBV6-5	-	TRBJ2-5	TRBD2	CASSSGTTQETQYF	TGTGCCAGCAGCTCCGGGACTACCCAAGAGACCCAGTACTTC
16	TRBV15	-	TRBJ2-5	TRBD2	CATSRATGGARETQYF	TGTGCCACCAGCAGAGCTACCGGGGGGGCCAGGGAGACCCAGTACTTC
15	TRBV7-9	once	TRBJ2-1	-	CASSPGRGAFDEQFF	TGTGCCAGCAGCCCCGGACGGGGGGCCTTCGATGAGCAGTTCTTC
15	TRBV7-3	-	TRBJ2-5	TRBD2	CASSFSGGAGETQYF	TGTGCCAGCAGCTTTAGCGGGGGGGCCGGAGAGACCCAGTACTTC
16	TRBV5-1	-	TRBJ2-2	TRBD1	CASSPPDRSFAGELFF	TGCGCCAGCAGCCCACCGGACAGGTCTTTTGCCGGGGAGCTGTTTTTT
13	TRBV19	few	TRBJ1-1	-	CASIRGPGTEAFF	TGTGCCAGTATAAGGGGCCCGGGGACTGAAGCTTTCTTT
14	TRBV5-1	-	TRBJ1-5	TRBD1	CASSIRQGQQPQHF	TGCGCCAGCAGCATTCGACAGGGTCAGCAGCCCCAGCATTTT
16	TRBV2	-	TRBJ2-5	TRBD2	CASRETGTSGRGTQYF	TGTGCCAGCAGAGAAACCGGGACTAGCGGTAGGGGGACCCAGTACTTC
18	TRBV2	-	TRBJ2-5	TRBD2	CASSELGRDYRIKETQYF	TGTGCCAGCAGTGAATTAGGAAGGGACTATCGAATCAAAGAGACCCAGTACTTC
13	TRBV12-5	-	TRBJ1-2	-	CASGFAGGYGYTF	TGTGCTAGTGGTTTTGCGGGAGGCTATGGCTACACCTTC
12	TRBV19	few	TRBJ2-5	-	CASSIDQGTQYF	TGTGCCAGTAGTATAGATCAGGGGACCCAGTACTTC
16	TRBV29-1	-	TRBJ1-1	-	CSVEVFGGWQNTEAFF	TGCAGCGTTGAAGTCTTTGGGGGGTGGCAGAACACTGAAGCTTTCTTT
13	TRBV4-2	few	TRBJ1-5	-	CASSWMGDQPQHF	TGTGCCAGCAGTTGGATGGGGGACCAGCCCCAGCATTTT
14	TRBV2	-	TRBJ1-3	-	CARGLRGGGNTIYF	TGTGCCAGAGGCCTCAGGGGAGGTGGAAACACCATATATTTT
13	TRBV6-6	-	TRBJ1-2	-	CASRTTGGYGYTF	TGTGCCAGCAGGACAACAGGAGGCTATGGCTACACCTTC
17	TRBV5-1	-	TRBJ2-6	TRBD1	CASSLWTGGDGANVLTF	TGCGCCAGCAGCCTGTGGACAGGGGGCGATGGGGCCAACGTCCTGACTTTC
14	TRBV13	-	TRBJ2-7	-	CASSSGVLSYEQYF	TGTGCCAGCAGCTCGGGGGTCCTCTCCTACGAGCAGTACTTC
17	TRBV12-5	-	TRBJ1-2	-	CASGLLQGGLNNYGYTF	TGTGCTAGTGGTTTGTTACAGGGAGGATTAAATAACTATGGCTACACCTTC
15	TRBV5-1	once	TRBJ2-3	TRBD1	CASSLGQAGTDTQYF	TGCGCCAGCAGCTTAGGACAGGCTGGCACAGATACGCAGTATTTT
15	TRBV7-2	-	TRBJ1-5	TRBD1	CASSVTGAAGQPQHF	TGTGCCAGCAGCGTAACAGGGGCCGCGGGTCAGCCCCAGCATTTT
15	TRBV5-1	once	TRBJ1-1	TRBD1	CASRVQGVMNTEAFF	TGCGCCAGCAGGGTGCAGGGGGTTATGAACACTGAAGCTTTCTTT
16	TRBV7-8	once	TRBJ2-3	TRBD2	CASSLSLSSGSDTQYF	TGTGCCAGCAGCTTGTCACTTTCTAGCGGGTCAGATACGCAGTATTTT
13	TRBV6-5	-	TRBJ1-1	TRBD1	CASSIQGSTEAFF	TGTGCCAGCAGTATACAGGGGAGCACTGAAGCTTTCTTT
13	TRBV9	-	TRBJ2-1	TRBD1	CASSTTGGSEQFF	TGTGCCAGCAGCACGACAGGGGGCAGTGAGCAGTTCTTC
16	TRBV27	-	TRBJ2-3	-	CASSRLGQEATDTQYF	TGTGCCAGCAGTCGCCTTGGGCAGGAGGCGACAGATACGCAGTATTTT
13	TRBV7-2	-	TRBJ2-1	-	CASSLVWINEQFF	TGTGCCAGCAGCTTAGTTTGGATTAATGAGCAGTTCTTC
11	TRBV28	-	TRBJ1-1	-	CASSRNTEAFF	TGTGCCAGCAGTAGGAACACTGAAGCTTTCTTT
12	TRBV7-8	-	TRBJ1-2	-	CASSRPLYGYTF	TGTGCCAGCAGCCGGCCTCTTTATGGCTACACCTTC
12	TRBV7-2	few	TRBJ1-1	-	CASSLAFGTTFF	TGTGCCAGCAGCTTAGCTTTCGGGACAACTTTCTTT
14	TRBV7-7	-	TRBJ2-5	TRBD2	CASSLTLAEETQYF	TGTGCTAGCAGCTTAACACTAGCGGAAGAGACCCAGTACTTC
14	TRBV4-2	-	TRBJ2-2	-	CASSRAGDTGELFF	TGTGCCAGCAGCCGAGCCGGGGACACCGGGGAGCTGTTTTTT
14	TRBV5-1	-	TRBJ1-4	-	CASSSRGGGERLFF	TGCGCCAGCAGCTCCCGCGGGGGCGGGGAAAGACTGTTTTTT
12	TRBV15	-	TRBJ2-7	-	CATSVRGDEQYF	TGTGCCACCAGCGTCCGTGGGGACGAGCAGTACTTC
14	TRBV6-1	-	TRBJ2-1	-	CASSEGLVEGEQFF	TGTGCCAGCAGTGAAGGACTAGTAGAAGGTGAGCAGTTCTTC
16	TRBV15	-	TRBJ1-6	-	CATRPRGSQYNSPLHF	TGTGCCACCAGACCCAGGGGTTCGCAGTATAATTCACCCCTCCACTTT
13	TRBV29-1	-	TRBJ2-2	-	CSCGVTATGELFF	TGCAGCTGTGGGGTGACGGCCACCGGGGAGCTGTTTTTT
18	TRBV5-1	-	TRBJ2-6	-	CASSPSGDTTSGANVLTF	TGCGCCAGCAGCCCATCGGGGGACACCACCTCTGGGGCCAACGTCCTGACTTTC
13	TRBV9	-	TRBJ2-5	-	CASSVAQGETQYF	TGTGCCAGCAGCGTAGCCCAAGGGGAGACCCAGTACTTC
14	TRBV5-1	-	TRBJ2-5	TRBD2	CASSSAGNQETQYF	TGCGCCAGCAGCTCAGCGGGGAACCAAGAGACCCAGTACTTC
14	TRBV10-3	once	TRBJ1-5	-	CAISVYGGNQPQHF	TGTGCCATCAGTGTCTATGGGGGCAATCAGCCCCAGCATTTT